Shown below are 28 T cell receptor beta chains from a single sample sequenced in a study of long-term antiretroviral therapy in people with HIV. immunoSEQ v3.0 was run at survey level. The data were produced by immunoSEQ multiplex PCR, yet TCRdb's version contains in-frame clones alone and is incomplete. The sample consists of about 25,000 clones, around 80% of them appearing once. The sequencing used unsorted PBMCs, collected 3 years after starting antiretroviral therapy. These receptor sequences come from a man between 18 and 35 years old with HIV.

The chain has TRBV12-5 and TRBJ2-5, with TRBD1 identical over 8 bases. The germline V gene encodes CDR1 LGHNT and CDR2 FRNRAP. The V segment lost 6 bases and the J segment 5 bases; nucleotides outside the gene matches: 11. The CDR3 is 15 residues long. CDR3 residues: CASGEGQGALETQYF. CDR3 DNA sequence: TGTGCTAGTGGAGAAGGACAGGGTGCGTTGGAGACCCAGTACTTC.

The chain recombines TRBV11-2 with TRBJ2-7; the D gene is possibly TRBD2 (6 bases). This CDR3 is built from 12 residues. Trimming removed 3 bases from V and 4 bases from J, with 7 bases in between. Germline CDR1 and CDR2: SGHAT and FQNNGV. CDR3 DNA: TGTGCCAGCAGCTTGGGGAGGTACGAGCAGTACGTC. Protein sequence: CASSLGRYEQYV.

This chain joins TRBV11-2 and TRBJ2-7; 13 bases align to TRBD2. The V and J ends lost 5 bases and 2 bases, in that order; junction bases with no gene match: 3. The germline V gene encodes CDR1 SGHAT and CDR2 FQNNGV. The CDR3 runs 15 residues. The CDR3 spells CASSQGLAGTYEQYF. As DNA, the CDR3 is TGTGCCAGCAGCCAGGGACTAGCGGGGACCTACGAGCAGTACTTC.

In DNA, the CDR3 is TGTGCCAGCAGTGCTAGCGGGGGGGCCAATGAGCAGTTCTTC. Translated: CASSASGGANEQFF. The chain uses TRBV6-4 and TRBJ2-1, with TRBD2 matching over 12 bases. The J segment lost 6 bases and the V segment lost 4 bases, leaving 1 base of the junction unmatched. Germline V CDR1 and CDR2: MRHNA, SNTAGT. The length of the CDR3 is 14 residues.

This chain uses TRBV30 with TRBJ1-5; no clear D. The CDR3 is made up of 14 amino acids. V lost 0 bases to trimming and J lost 3 bases, with 9 bases between them. Germline values: CDR1 GTSNPN, CDR2 SVGIG (reference sequence). The CDR3 loop reads CAWSVGQNNQPQHF. CDR3 sequence (DNA): TGTGCCTGGAGTGTAGGGCAGAACAATCAGCCCCAGCATTTT.

There are a few counts of this clone. V and J are TRBV2 and TRBJ2-7, with a possible D match to TRBD2 (6 bases). The germline V gene encodes CDR1 SNHLY and CDR2 FYNNEI. The CDR3 runs 14 residues. Trimming removed 4 bases at V and 3 bases at J, with 13 bases between. In nucleotides, the CDR3 is TGTGCCAGCAGTGGGCGGGGTCAATTCTACGAGCAGTACTTC. It specifies CASSGRGQFYEQYF.

The genes are TRBV5-1 and TRBJ1-1; unclear D gene. Deletions cut 5 bases from V and 1 base from J, with 15 bases between. Germline V lookup: CDR1 SGHRS, CDR2 YFSETQ. The CDR3 consists of 15 residues. CDR3 sequence: CASRFQPDGNTEAFF. The CDR3 DNA sequence: TGCGCCAGCAGATTCCAACCGGACGGGAACACTGAAGCTTTCTTT.

J is TRBJ2-1 and V is TRBV18, with 9 bases matching TRBD2. CDR1 is KGHSH and CDR2 is LQKENI in the germline V gene. J lost 5 bases, V lost 2 bases, and 4 bases had no gene match. The CDR3 has 15 residues. The DNA of the CDR3 is TGTGCCAGCTCACCAACGACTAGCGGAAACAATGAGCAGTTCTTC. This codes for CASSPTTSGNNEQFF.

This chain connects TRBV18 to TRBJ1-1, with a possible D match to TRBD1 (6 bases). CDR3 length: 15 amino acids. V was clipped by 6 bases and J by 3 bases, with 17 bases between them. Germline-derived CDR1 and CDR2 are KGHSH and LQKENI. The CDR3 spells CASSPGRGQDTEAFF. The CDR3 region has the DNA TGTGCCAGCTCTCCTGGGAGGGGACAAGACACTGAAGCTTTCTTT.

V usage is TRBV5-1 and J usage is TRBJ2-7; TRBD2 agrees at 7 bases. Germline CDR1 SGHRS, CDR2 YFSETQ. The CDR3 is 15 residues long. The V segment lost 0 bases and the J segment 0 bases; nucleotides outside the gene matches: 3. CDR3 bases: TGCGCCAGCAGCTTGGTGGGGGGGGGCTCCTACGAGCAGTACTTC. This translates into CASSLVGGGSYEQYF.

This clone is judged medium-sized. The chain uses TRBV7-9 and TRBJ1-2; TRBD1 might be the D (6 bases). The germline gives CDR1 SEHNR, CDR2 FQNEAQ (reference sequence). This CDR3 has 16 amino acids. V lost 4 bases to trimming and J lost 8 bases, with 23 bases between them. CDR3 sequence: CASSSSILSGADGYTF. The CDR3 DNA sequence: TGTGCCAGCAGCTCATCTATTTTATCGGGGGCGGACGGCTACACCTTC.

The gene calls are TRBV2 and TRBJ1-4; D is undetermined. Deletions cut 6 bases from V and 0 bases from J, with 8 bases between. Germline V CDR1 and CDR2: SNHLY, FYNNEI. The CDR3 contains 14 residues. CDR3 in DNA: TGTGCCAGCAGGAAAATTCCAACTAATGAAAAACTGTTTTTT. Translated, it gives CASRKIPTNEKLFF.

The chain couples TRBV5-1 to TRBJ2-5, with D maybe TRBD2 (6 bases). V was clipped by 1 base and J by 2 bases, with 15 bases between them. The germline gives CDR1 SGHRS, CDR2 YFSETQ. The CDR3 contains 16 residues. For the CDR3, the DNA is TGCGCCAGCAGCTTGAATTGGGCCGGGACTCAAGAGACCCAGTACTTC. Translating gives CASSLNWAGTQETQYF.

The chain uses TRBV29-1 and TRBJ2-1, with D possibly matching TRBD1 (5 bases). CDR3 length equals 13 residues. Trimming stripped 7 bases from V and 4 bases from J, with 14 bases between. The germline V gene has CDR1 SQVTM and CDR2 ANQGSEA. Here the CDR3 DNA reads TGCAGCGGCGATGGGGCAGAATACAATGAGCAGTTCTTC. Its translation: CSGDGAEYNEQFF.

V and J are TRBV11-2 and TRBJ1-1, with a tentative D call TRBD1 (6 bases). Germline CDR1 SGHAT, CDR2 FQNNGV. The CDR3 totals 14 residues. Trimming stripped 3 bases from V and 4 bases from J, with 12 bases between. CDR3 sequence (DNA): TGTGCCAGCAGCTTCGTACAGGGTACCACTGAAGCTTTCTTT. Its translation: CASSFVQGTTEAFF.

The sample holds a few counts of this clone. Here the CDR3 DNA reads TGCGCCAGCAGCTTGGTTTGGCCCCCTAGGACTAATGAAAAACTGTTTTTT. Protein sequence: CASSLVWPPRTNEKLFF. This chain uses TRBV5-1 with TRBJ1-4, with D hard to call. Germline V gives CDR1 SGHRS, CDR2 YFSETQ. The V end was cut by 0 bases, the J end by 2 bases, with 14 bases between. This CDR3 is built from 17 residues. Variable domain in full (rest from reference TRBV5-1 and TRBJ1-4): KAGVTQTPRYLIKTRGQQVTLSCSPISGHRSVSWYQQTPGQGLQFLFEYFSETQRNKGNFPGRFSGRQFSNSRSEMNVSTLELGDSALYLCASSLVWPPRTNEKLFFGSGTQLSVL.

This clone appeared once. The J gene is TRBJ1-1, the V gene TRBV9; TRBD1 might be the D (5 bases). V was pared by 0 bases and J by 4 bases, with 10 bases between. Germline loops: CDR1 SGDLS, CDR2 YYNGEE. The CDR3 has 14 amino acids. CDR3 DNA sequence: TGTGCCAGCAGCGTAGACGGCAGGGCCACTGAAGCTTTCTTT. Protein sequence: CASSVDGRATEAFF.

The chain combines TRBV4-2 with TRBJ2-1; the match to TRBD1 covers 10 bases. Trimming cost V 4 bases and J 4 bases; bases outside gene matches: 7. CDR3 size: 16 residues. CDR1 LGHNA and CDR2 YNFKEQ come from the germline V gene. In DNA form, the CDR3 reads TGTGCCAGCAGCCGGCAGACAGGGGGCTCTTACAATGAGCAGTTCTTC. It encodes CASSRQTGGSYNEQFF.

The chain is built from TRBV6-5 and TRBJ2-5; a possible D gene is TRBD2 (6 bases). Germline CDR1 and CDR2: MNHEY and SVGAGI. The V gene lost 2 bases and the J gene lost 8 bases, with 9 bases spanning the gap. There are 12 residues in the CDR3. The CDR3 here is CASSYPGGTQYF. CDR3 DNA sequence: TGTGCCAGCAGTTACCCCGGGGGTACCCAGTACTTC.

The chain recombines TRBV6-6 with TRBJ2-2, with 9 positions matching TRBD1. The V and J ends lost 5 bases and 5 bases, in that order; junction bases with no gene match: 3. The CDR3 is 14 residues long. CDR1 and CDR2 (germline): MNHNY, SVGAGI (reference sequence). The CDR3 bases are TGTGCCAGCAGTATGACAGGGGGAACCGGGGAGCTGTTTTTT. Translating gives CASSMTGGTGELFF.

The rearrangement links TRBV7-3 to TRBJ2-7; D perhaps matches TRBD2 (6 bases). Germline V CDR1 and CDR2: SGHTA, FQGTGA. Trimming removed 2 bases from V and 5 bases from J, with 10 bases in between. This CDR3 region has 13 residues. The CDR3 is CASSLGGDHEQYF. The CDR3 bases are TGTGCCAGCAGCTTAGGAGGGGACCACGAGCAGTACTTC.

This clone was seen a few times. This CDR3 is also generated by other DNA sequences in the sample. This chain connects TRBV29-1 to TRBJ2-1; TRBD2 matches at 9 bases. V dropped 7 bases and J dropped 4; count of bases not matched to a gene: 5. This CDR3 contains 13 residues. The germline V gene encodes CDR1 SQVTM and CDR2 ANQGSEA. CDR3 sequence reads: CSGSGGSYNEQFF. Written as DNA, the CDR3 is TGCAGCGGGAGCGGGGGGAGTTACAATGAGCAGTTCTTC.

The chain uses TRBV4-1 and TRBJ2-5; 7 bases map to TRBD1. The germline V gene has CDR1 MGHRA and CDR2 YSYEKL. The CDR3 covers 15 residues. With 5 bases clipped from V and 5 bases from J, the junction kept 11 bases outside the gene matches. This chain's CDR3 is CASSTSLRGGETQYF. The CDR3 DNA is TGCGCCAGCAGCACCTCCCTCAGAGGGGGCGAGACCCAGTACTTC.

This chain links TRBV5-1 with TRBJ2-3; TRBD1 matches 10 bases. J gave up 3 bases and V 4 bases, and 5 bases lay outside the gene matches. Germline loops: CDR1 SGHRS, CDR2 YFSETQ. This CDR3 contains 15 residues. The CDR3 is CASSLTGGETDTQYF. For the CDR3, the DNA is TGCGCCAGCAGCCTGACAGGGGGCGAAACAGATACGCAGTATTTT.

The chain joins TRBV19 to TRBJ1-2, with unresolved D. From germline, CDR1 is LNHDA and CDR2 SQIVND (reference sequence). Trimming left V 0 bases short and J 4 bases short, with 3 bases between. The CDR3 totals 12 residues. The CDR3 DNA reads as TGTGCCAGTAGTATAGATCGCTATGGCTACACCTTC. Translating it yields CASSIDRYGYTF. Full variable domain (outside the CDR3, taken from reference TRBV19 and TRBJ1-2): DGGITQSPKYLFRKEGQNVTLSCEQNLNHDAMYWYRQDPGQGLRLIYYSQIVNDFQKGDIAEGYSVSREKKESFPLTVTSAQKNPTAFYLCASSIDRYGYTFGSGTRLTVV.

The rearrangement links TRBV5-6 to TRBJ2-3; D may be TRBD2 (6 bases). CDR1 is SGHDT, CDR2 YYEEEE, per germline. V lost 0 bases and J 0 bases, leaving 11 bases between the germline ends. The CDR3 sequence is 16 residues long. Here the CDR3 reads CASSLAGVGSTDTQYF. The CDR3 DNA follows: TGTGCCAGCAGCTTGGCGGGGGTAGGGAGCACAGATACGCAGTATTTT.

Here the CDR3 DNA reads TGTGCCAGCAGGACGGGGGGGCGCCGAGAGCAGTTCTTC. This sequence encodes CASRTGGRREQFF. The chain joins TRBV6-5 to TRBJ2-1, with 8 bases lining up with TRBD2. The J segment lost 10 bases and the V segment lost 6 bases, leaving 8 bases of the junction unmatched. The CDR3 has 13 amino acids. Germline lookup yields CDR1 MNHEY and CDR2 SVGAGI.

The V gene is TRBV28, the J gene TRBJ2-2; 10 nucleotides agree with TRBD2. The CDR3 totals 17 residues. J gave up 1 base and V 6 bases, and 8 bases lay outside the gene matches. Germline CDR1 reads MDHEN; CDR2 reads SYDVKM. CDR3 coding DNA: TGTGCCAGCAGCCCTCTAGCGGGGGCCCTGAACACCGGGGAGCTGTTTTTT. Amino acids: CASSPLAGALNTGELFF. Full variable domain (remainder filled in from reference TRBV28 and TRBJ2-2): DVKVTQSSRYLVKRTGEKVFLECVQDMDHENMFWYRQDPGLGLRLIYFSYDVKMKEKGDIPEGYSVSREKKERFSLILESASTNQTSMYLCASSPLAGALNTGELFFGEGSRLTVL.